The rows below give T cell receptor beta chains drawn from one sample of a study of neoadjuvant nivolumab and ipilimumab in lung cancer. Profiled with immunoSEQ multiplex PCR; TCRdb holds only in-frame clones, not every one. Found here are 45,000 to 55,000 clones, approximately 90% of them singletons; the top ten hold around 3.7%. Sequences were derived from blood, sampled before neoadjuvant nivolumab, alone or with ipilimumab. These receptors were collected from an adult with non-small cell lung cancer. Some clones in this sample may be carry-over from other donors' samples. CDR3s include the opening cysteine and the closing phenylalanine or tryptophan. The D gene is left open where the match is weak. Not all rows give a size; the values are once, few, many and, for expanded clones, a class.

v_gene,abundance,d_gene,j_gene,CDR3aa,CDR3nt
TRBV29-1,once,TRBD2,TRBJ2-1,CSVTRLAGRVGNEQFF,TGCAGCGTTACCCGACTAGCGGGCCGCGTGGGCAATGAGCAGTTCTTC
TRBV11-2,NA,NA,TRBJ1-2,CASSPGTSYGYTF,TGTGCCAGCAGCCCAGGAACATCCTATGGCTACACCTTC
TRBV7-3,few,NA,TRBJ2-7,CAVAGSWYEQYF,TGTGCGGTGGCGGGAAGTTGGTACGAGCAGTACTTC
TRBV18,NA,NA,TRBJ1-2,CASSSGGNNYGYTF,TGTGCCAGCTCATCGGGGGGGAATAACTATGGCTACACCTTC
TRBV15,NA,NA,TRBJ1-2,CATSREDSIYGYTF,TGTGCCACCAGCAGGGAGGACAGCATCTATGGCTACACCTTC
TRBV30,NA,NA,TRBJ1-3,CAWSTWGGLGNTIYF,TGTGCCTGGAGTACCTGGGGGGGCTTGGGGAACACCATATATTTT
TRBV19,NA,TRBD1,TRBJ1-5,CASSQTGDHQPQHF,TGTGCCAGTAGCCAGACAGGGGATCATCAGCCCCAGCATTTT
TRBV4-1,once,NA,TRBJ2-5,CASSRQFQGTQETQYF,TGCGCCAGCAGCCGGCAGTTCCAGGGAACACAAGAGACCCAGTACTTC
TRBV4-2,few,TRBD1,TRBJ1-3,CASSQDTRDSNVF,TGTGCCAGCAGCCAAGATACAAGGGACAGTAATGTTTTT
TRBV11-3,NA,NA,TRBJ2-3,CASSRDMVDTQYF,TGTGCCAGCAGCCGGGATATGGTAGATACGCAGTATTTT
TRBV5-1,NA,NA,TRBJ2-6,CASSLASGGHTGANVLTF,TGCGCCAGCAGCTTGGCCTCAGGGGGGCATACTGGGGCCAACGTCCTGACTTTC
TRBV5-4,NA,NA,TRBJ1-1,CASSPSGTGPRVAFF,TGTGCCAGCAGCCCATCTGGGACGGGCCCTAGGGTAGCTTTCTTT
TRBV6-6,NA,TRBD1,TRBJ2-7,CARRGTGGSYEQYF,TGTGCCAGGAGGGGGACAGGGGGCTCTTACGAGCAGTACTTC
TRBV19,NA,TRBD1,TRBJ1-2,CASSIAGTASNYGYTF,TGTGCCAGTAGTATCGCGGGGACAGCAAGTAACTATGGCTACACCTTC
TRBV7-9,NA,NA,TRBJ2-4,CASSPNFVMEAKNIQYF,TGTGCCAGCAGCCCAAATTTCGTAATGGAAGCCAAAAACATTCAGTACTTC
TRBV5-5,NA,TRBD1,TRBJ2-7,CASSLTGGYEQYF,TGTGCCAGCAGCTTGACAGGGGGTTACGAGCAGTACTTC
TRBV4-2,NA,TRBD1,TRBJ1-1,CASSHITGGITEAFF,TGTGCCAGCAGCCACATAACAGGGGGCATCACTGAAGCTTTCTTT
TRBV7-9,few,NA,TRBJ2-7,CASSLSYEQYF,TGTGCCAGCAGCCTGAGCTACGAGCAGTACTTC
TRBV19,NA,TRBD1,TRBJ1-1,CASSLGQASNTEAFF,TGTGCCAGTAGTCTGGGACAGGCATCGAACACTGAAGCTTTCTTT
TRBV6-1,NA,NA,TRBJ2-1,CASSEMFRRGEQFF,TGTGCCAGCAGTGAAATGTTCAGGCGTGGTGAGCAGTTCTTC
TRBV7-6,NA,NA,TRBJ2-7,CASSSSPTGTYEQYF,TGTGCCAGCAGCTCAAGCCCGACGGGAACCTACGAGCAGTACTTC
TRBV29-1,once,NA,TRBJ1-1,CSVEEGRNTEAFF,TGCAGCGTCGAGGAGGGCAGAAACACTGAAGCTTTCTTT
TRBV19,NA,NA,TRBJ1-5,CASSTDYSNQPQHF,TGTGCCAGTAGTACGGATTATAGCAATCAGCCCCAGCATTTT
TRBV2,NA,NA,TRBJ1-5,CASRVNQPQHF,TGTGCCAGCAGGGTAAATCAGCCCCAGCATTTT
TRBV2,few,NA,TRBJ1-4,CASSAMTGGEKLFF,TGTGCCAGCAGTGCGATGACGGGGGGCGAAAAACTGTTTTTT
TRBV14,NA,NA,TRBJ2-1,CASSRGSGAYNEQFF,TGTGCCAGCAGCCGGGGTAGCGGAGCCTACAATGAGCAGTTCTTC
TRBV2,few,TRBD1,TRBJ2-5,CASSGTGQETQYF,TGTGCCAGCAGTGGGACAGGCCAAGAGACCCAGTACTTC
TRBV7-3,NA,NA,TRBJ1-2,CASSSGTPHGYTF,TGTGCCAGCAGCTCGGGGACACCACATGGCTACACCTTC
TRBV4-3,NA,NA,TRBJ2-1,CASSPAQEAYNEQFF,TGCGCCAGCAGTCCCGCTCAGGAGGCCTACAATGAGCAGTTCTTC
TRBV7-9,NA,NA,TRBJ1-1,CASSPHLNTEAFF,TGTGCCAGCAGCCCGCACCTGAACACTGAAGCTTTCTTT
TRBV2,NA,NA,TRBJ1-2,CASSEVSGGGYTF,TGTGCCAGCAGTGAAGTTTCGGGGGGTGGCTACACCTTC
TRBV7-3,NA,TRBD2,TRBJ2-3,CASSRTSGSADTQYF,TGTGCCAGCAGCAGGACTAGCGGGAGTGCAGATACGCAGTATTTT
TRBV5-1,NA,NA,TRBJ2-2,CATQLGGATTGELFF,TGCGCTACCCAACTCGGGGGCGCGACCACCGGGGAGCTGTTTTTT